This T cell receptor beta chain derives from a study of T cells expressing NK-cell markers. Study information: Seven donors tested HCMV-seropositive and one tested seronegative among the eight sequenced.

The CDR3 spans 15 residues. CDR1 SEHNR and CDR2 FQNEAQ come from the germline V gene (reference sequence). Synthesis of TCR beta cDNA relied on 5'RACE template switching carrying UMIs. TCRdb re-called the 5' RACE reads; every CDR3 protein appears as one record, without DNA. The sample table sets out 350,000 to 400,000 distinct CDR3 sequences. V gene TRBV7-9 combines with J gene TRBJ2-1; TCRdb's assignment of TRBD2 cannot be checked, as there is no DNA. The receptor was derived from a woman aged 45-60 years in good health. Sequencing input: blood T cells: a sorted CD56 or NKG2C T cell subset, CD4+ or CD8+ T cells, or bulk PBMC T cells (not recorded which). CDR3 loop: CASSLVGGSFNEQFF.